What follows are 15 T cell receptor beta chains derived from one specimen sequenced in a study of beta chain features in type 1 diabetes. Findings of the study overall: Patients with Type 1 diabetes showed moderately but significantly shorter TCRB CDR3s in all four CD4+ subsets.

Expressed TCRB transcripts were sequenced because the entire RNA isolate underwent reverse transcription. Data came from immunoSEQ multiplex PCR; TCRdb stores just in-frame clones and leaves some out. Among under 150,000 clones listed, 17% were seen once. These receptors have no known antigen. Sequences were obtained from central memory CD4+ T cells from blood. The receptors here all came from a man aged 18 to 30 with type 1 diabetes.

The chain carries TRBV2 and TRBJ2-1; no clear D. This CDR3 is built from 13 residues. The germline V and J ends were trimmed by 7 bases and 1 base, with 8 bases remaining between them. From germline, CDR1 is SNHLY and CDR2 FYNNEI. The CDR3 DNA reads as TGTGCCAGCACGAGAGGTTCCTACAATGAGCAGTTCTTC. Its protein product is CASTRGSYNEQFF.

The chain has TRBV6-6 and TRBJ2-1; D perhaps matches TRBD1 (5 bases). V lost 2 bases and J lost 15, with 17 bases in between. The CDR3 consists of 13 residues. Germline lookup yields CDR1 MNHNY and CDR2 SVGAGI (reference sequence). DNA for the CDR3: TGTGCCAGCAGTTACACTACAGGATATCAGGGGTTCTTC. Amino acid sequence: CASSYTTGYQGFF.

The sample holds a few counts of this clone. The gene calls are TRBV30 and TRBJ2-7, with TRBD1 as a possible D gene (6 bases). The germline V gene encodes CDR1 GTSNPN and CDR2 SVGIG (reference sequence). The V gene lost 0 bases and the J gene lost 2 bases, with 11 bases spanning the gap. This CDR3 region has 14 residues. The CDR3 nucleotides read TGTGCCTGGAGTGTACAGGGCGGCCCCTACGAGCAGTACTTC. It encodes CAWSVQGGPYEQYF. The variable domain in full, completed from reference TRBV30 and TRBJ2-7, reads SQTIHQWPATLVQPVGSPLSLECTVEGTSNPNLYWYRQAAGRGLQLLFYSVGIGQISSEVPQNLSASRPQDRQFILSSKKLLLSDSGFYLCAWSVQGGPYEQYFGPGTRLTVT.

This clone has only a few counts. The rearrangement joins TRBV27 to TRBJ2-7; perhaps TRBD1 as D (6 bases). Trimming removed 6 bases from V and 12 bases from J, with 24 bases in between. Germline lookup yields CDR1 MNHEY and CDR2 SMNVEV (reference sequence). There are 14 residues in the CDR3. CDR3 sequence: CASRTSDRPHSVYF. CDR3 bases: TGTGCCAGCAGGACCTCTGACAGGCCCCACAGTGTGTACTTC.

This clone was seen a few times. V and J are TRBV6-5 and TRBJ2-5; tentatively, D is TRBD2 (5 bases). The CDR3 has 13 residues. The V end lost 7 bases, the J end lost 1 base, and 10 bases lay between the germline ends. Germline V gives CDR1 MNHEY, CDR2 SVGAGI. The CDR3 sequence is CASMREAQETQYF. As DNA, the CDR3 is TGTGCCAGCATGAGGGAAGCCCAAGAGACCCAGTACTTC.

The chain joins TRBV7-2 to TRBJ2-7; no clear D gene. V lost 1 base, J lost 2 bases, and 9 bases lay in between. Germline values: CDR1 SGHTA, CDR2 FQGNSA. The CDR3 contains 14 residues. DNA for the CDR3: TGTGCCAGCAGCTTAGATCCAGGACCCTACGAGCAGTACTTC. It yields the protein CASSLDPGPYEQYF.

This clone was counted between two and nine times. J is TRBJ1-2 and V is TRBV30; possible D gene TRBD1, 6 bases. V was trimmed by 3 bases and J by 4 bases, leaving 18 bases between them. Germline-derived CDR1 and CDR2 are GTSNPN and SVGIG (reference sequence). This CDR3 has 15 residues. The CDR3 DNA reads as TGTGCCTGGAGCAAACCGGACAGATTCGTCTATGGCTACACCTTC. As protein: CAWSKPDRFVYGYTF.

The CDR3 DNA is TGTGCCATCAGTGAGTCGACTAGCGGAGCGGCCCGGAACAATGAGCAGTTCTTC. It is translated as CAISESTSGAARNNEQFF. J is TRBJ2-1 and V is TRBV10-3, with TRBD2 matching 9 bases. This CDR3 spans 18 amino acids. Germline assignment: CDR1 ENHRY and CDR2 SYGVKD. J was trimmed by 5 bases and V by 0 bases; bases with no gene match: 11.

This clone has a handful of counts. The chain employs TRBV9 and TRBJ2-1; D is ambiguous. CDR3 size: 15 residues. Germline V gene sequence: CDR1 SGDLS, CDR2 YYNGEE. Trimming stripped 0 bases from V and 7 bases from J, with 14 bases between. This CDR3 is CASSVGSLGTNEQFF. CDR3 DNA: TGTGCCAGCAGCGTAGGCTCGCTCGGAACAAATGAGCAGTTCTTC.

This clone was counted only a few times. This specimen includes other DNA sequences encoding the same CDR3. This chain joins TRBV29-1 and TRBJ2-3; 9 nucleotides match TRBD1. CDR3 length: 15 amino acids. Looked up from germline, CDR1 is SQVTM and CDR2 is ANQGSEA. With 5 bases clipped from V and 2 bases from J, the junction kept 8 bases outside the gene matches. For the CDR3, the DNA is TGCAGCGTTCTACGGACAGGGGCAGACACAGATACGCAGTATTTT. Translating it yields CSVLRTGADTDTQYF.

This clone turned up a few times. This may come from a read error, since a much larger clone is one base off. The V call is TRBV10-3, the J call TRBJ2-5; 8 nucleotides line up with TRBD1. The length of the CDR3 is 12 residues. Trimming cost V 10 bases and J 1 base; bases outside gene matches: 2. Germline-derived CDR1 and CDR2 are ENHRY and SYGVKD. The DNA for the CDR3 is TGTGCCAGCGGACAGGGCCAAGAGACCCAGTACTTC. Protein sequence: CASGQGQETQYF.

The CDR3 reads CASSPWARETQYF. The CDR3 DNA is TGTGCCAGCAGCCCCTGGGCGAGGGAGACCCAGTACTTC. The V and J genes are TRBV5-4 and TRBJ2-5; no firm D call. V lost 4 bases, J lost 5 bases, and 12 bases lay in between. The CDR3 loop spans 13 amino acids. Germline V lookup: CDR1 SGHNT, CDR2 YYREEE (reference sequence).

The chain employs TRBV7-2 and TRBJ2-1, with D hard to call. Trimming stripped 2 bases from V and 4 bases from J, with 6 bases between. Germline CDR1 reads SGHTA; CDR2 reads FQGNSA. The CDR3 runs to 13 residues. The CDR3 nucleotides are TGTGCCAGCAGCTTAAATAGTTACAATGAGCAGTTCTTC. The encoded protein is CASSLNSYNEQFF.

This clone was observed a handful of times. This rearrangement joins TRBV2 to TRBJ1-5, with 7 bases matching TRBD1. V was pared by 5 bases and J by 5 bases, with 6 bases of the junction left unmatched. Germline assignment: CDR1 SNHLY and CDR2 FYNNEI. The length of the CDR3 is 14 residues. This chain's CDR3 is CASSRQGTDQPQHF. CDR3 nucleotides: TGTGCCAGCAGTAGACAGGGAACAGATCAGCCCCAGCATTTT.

This clone was seen only a few times. CDR3 amino acids: CASNTAPWSNQPQHF. The CDR3 DNA is TGTGCCAGTAATACCGCTCCTTGGAGCAATCAGCCCCAGCATTTT. The chain joins TRBV19 to TRBJ1-5; D unresolved. Germline V lookup: CDR1 LNHDA, CDR2 SQIVND (reference sequence). The CDR3 has 15 amino acids. V lost 7 bases to trimming and J lost 1 base, with 14 bases between them.